This T cell receptor (beta chain) was identified in a study of T cell responses to AZD1222 COVID-19 vaccine. Regarding the study as a whole: Spike-specific TCR breadth and depth both grew after two AZD1222 doses. The CD4 TCRs associated with vaccination extended across spike and predominated at 160-218 and 743-854. Reportedly, nearly half the spike-specific TCRs target unmutated variant regions.

The assay was immunoSEQ multiplex PCR, and TCRdb's table has in-frame clones only and misses some. The sample has over 150,000 clones, roughly 94% seen once. Concerning this clone itself: The antigen remains undetermined.

V gave up 6 bases and J gave up 3 bases, with 12 bases separating them. This CDR3 contains 13 residues. The germline gives CDR1 KGHSH, CDR2 LQKENI. This chain links TRBV18 with TRBJ2-7, with D unclear. The sample in question was peripheral blood, obtained on day 0 of MenACWY control vaccination. This receptor was taken from an adult in good health. The CDR3 nucleotides read TGTGCCAGCTCCCCCCGCAGCGACTACGAGCAGTACTTC. Translating it yields CASSPRSDYEQYF.